The 24 T cell receptor beta chains presented below share a single source sample, sequenced in a study of blood T cell repertoires in COVID-19. The repertoire was sequenced with immunoSEQ multiplex PCR; TCRdb's copy has only in-frame clones and lacks some. This table holds 130,000 to 150,000 clones, approximately 80% found once. The specimen sequenced was peripheral blood. These receptors came from a human donor in a cohort sampled during active COVID-19.

This chain links TRBV3-1 (or the pseudogene TRBV3-2) with TRBJ1-3; D ambiguous. The V and J ends lost 4 bases and 4 bases respectively, with 8 bases between them. Germline V gene data show CDR1 as LGHDT and CDR2 as YNNKEL (reference sequence). The CDR3 is 13 amino acids. The CDR3 sequence is CASSPNLGNTIYF. CDR3 nucleotide sequence: TGTGCCAGCAGCCCCAACTTAGGAAACACCATATATTTT.

This rearrangement joins TRBV30 to TRBJ2-1, with D possibly being TRBD1 (6 bases). The CDR3 has 13 amino acids. CDR1 is GTSNPN and CDR2 is SVGIG in the germline V gene (reference sequence). Trimming took off 8 bases at V and 5 bases at J, with 16 bases between the two ends. Here the CDR3 reads CAHALGGDNEQFF. The CDR3 DNA follows: TGTGCCCATGCCCTAGGGGGAGACAATGAGCAGTTCTTC.

The genes are TRBV30 and TRBJ1-4, with 8 bases lining up with TRBD1. The CDR3 sequence is 15 residues long. Germline trimming cut 1 base from V and 7 bases from J; bases unmatched to any gene: 8. CDR1 and CDR2 from the germline V gene are GTSNPN and SVGIG (reference sequence). The CDR3 here is CAWSAVRGPGEKLFF. CDR3 sequence (DNA): TGTGCCTGGAGTGCCGTCAGGGGGCCGGGTGAAAAACTGTTTTTT.

This chain uses TRBV6-6 with TRBJ1-3; D possibly corresponds to TRBD1 (5 bases). In germline, CDR1 is MNHNY, CDR2 SVGAGI (reference sequence). Deletions cut 5 bases from V and 11 bases from J, with 19 bases between. The CDR3 totals 14 residues. CDR3 loop: CASSPGGSGRAIYF. DNA for the CDR3: TGTGCCAGCAGTCCCGGGGGGTCTGGGAGGGCCATATATTTT.

V gene TRBV5-1 combines with J gene TRBJ2-7, with D perhaps TRBD2 (5 bases). V gave up 4 bases and J gave up 0 bases, with 11 bases separating them. Per germline, CDR1 SGHRS and CDR2 YFSETQ. CDR3 size: 14 residues. Written as DNA, the CDR3 is TGCGCCAGCAGCCCAGCGGAATCCTCCTACGAGCAGTACTTC. Its protein is CASSPAESSYEQYF.

The chain uses TRBV7-2 and TRBJ1-2; 7 nucleotides line up with TRBD1. The CDR3 extends over 16 amino acids. Germline V gene lookup returns CDR1 SGHTA and CDR2 FQGNSA. V lost 5 bases, J lost 5 bases, and 14 bases stayed unmatched. For the CDR3, the DNA is TGTGCCAGCAGCCACCTGCCCACAGGGGCGCGTTATGGCTACACCTTC. Translating it yields CASSHLPTGARYGYTF. The full variable domain, rest sourced from reference TRBV7-2 and TRBJ1-2, is GAGVSQSPSNKVTEKGKDVELRCDPISGHTALYWYRQSLGQGLEFLIYFQGNSAPDKSGLPSDRFSAERTGGSVSTLTIQRTQQEDSAVYLCASSHLPTGARYGYTFGSGTRLTVV.

The chain couples TRBV19 to TRBJ2-2, with D possibly being TRBD1 (5 bases). This CDR3 region has 16 residues. From germline, CDR1 is LNHDA and CDR2 SQIVND (reference sequence). Trimming pared 2 bases from V and 4 bases from J, leaving 14 bases between. Here the CDR3 DNA reads TGTGCCAGTAGTATATCGGGCAGGGTGTCCACCGGGGAGCTGTTTTTT. It codes for CASSISGRVSTGELFF.

This clone was seen just once. The gene calls are TRBV21-1 and TRBJ2-3; the table's D call of TRBD2 was not tested on the DNA. TRBV21-1 is designated a pseudogene. The CDR3 length is 13 residues. Written as DNA, the CDR3 is TGTGCCAGCAGCAAAGGAGGTCAGGATACGCAGTATTTT. Its translation: CASSKGGQDTQYF.

This clone was counted a single time. The rearrangement joins TRBV19 to TRBJ1-2, with a tentative D call TRBD1 (6 bases). This CDR3 has 17 amino acids. With 1 base removed from V and 6 bases from J, the gap between germline ends came to 21 bases. CDR1 LNHDA and CDR2 SQIVND come from the germline V gene (reference sequence). This chain's CDR3 is CASSIGLPRTVKDGYTF. For the CDR3, the DNA is TGTGCCAGTAGTATAGGTCTCCCCAGGACAGTCAAGGATGGCTACACCTTC.

This clone was seen more than once but under ten times. The V and J genes are TRBV4-1 and TRBJ2-7, with D perhaps matching TRBD2 (5 bases). CDR1 and CDR2 (germline): MGHRA, YSYEKL. The CDR3 has 16 residues. The V end was cut by 2 bases, the J end by 6 bases, with 20 bases between. The CDR3 region is CASSQLTRGKGLEQYF. In DNA, the CDR3 is TGCGCCAGCAGCCAACTGACCCGGGGTAAAGGACTCGAGCAGTACTTC.

The V and J genes are TRBV5-1 and TRBJ2-7, with 8 positions matching TRBD1. The V gene's germline CDR1 is SGHRS and CDR2 YFSETQ. The CDR3 consists of 16 residues. The J segment lost 3 bases and the V segment lost 4 bases, leaving 12 bases of the junction unmatched. CDR3 loop: CASSRSGQGFHYEQYV. CDR3 bases: TGCGCCAGCAGCAGATCTGGACAGGGTTTTCACTACGAGCAGTACGTC.

V usage is TRBV6-2 or TRBV6-3 and J usage is TRBJ1-1; TRBD1 is a possible D gene (5 bases). The V end was cut by 5 bases, the J end by 6 bases, with 13 bases between. The CDR3 is made up of 13 amino acids. The V gene's germline CDR1 is MNHEY and CDR2 SVGEGT. This CDR3 is CASSPDSKAEAFF. CDR3 in DNA: TGTGCCAGCAGTCCCGACAGTAAAGCTGAAGCTTTCTTT.

The chain couples TRBV3-1 (or the pseudogene TRBV3-2) to TRBJ2-5; 9 nucleotides match TRBD2. The CDR3 spans 17 residues. Looked up from germline, CDR1 is LGHDT and CDR2 is YNNKEL (reference sequence). V was pared by 1 base and J by 2 bases, with 8 bases of the junction left unmatched. The CDR3 loop reads CASSQARRAGGQETQYF. The CDR3 region has the DNA TGTGCCAGCAGCCAAGCCCGGCGAGCGGGGGGACAAGAGACCCAGTACTTC.

The V and J genes are TRBV5-1 and TRBJ2-5; 10 bases are a match to TRBD1. J gave up 5 bases and V 2 bases, and 6 bases lay outside the gene matches. The germline CDR1 and CDR2 sequences are SGHRS and YFSETQ. The CDR3 length is 15 residues. CDR3 sequence (DNA): TGCGCCAGCAGCTTACAGACAGGGGGCATGGAGACCCAGTACTTC. Translation: CASSLQTGGMETQYF.

The chain couples TRBV7-3 to TRBJ2-1; 8 bases agree with TRBD2. The V segment lost 5 bases and the J segment 6 bases; nucleotides outside the gene matches: 6. CDR3 size: 14 residues. Per germline, CDR1 SGHTA and CDR2 FQGTGA. CDR3 region: CASSPQGTSNEQFF. CDR3 DNA sequence: TGTGCCAGCAGCCCTCAGGGGACTAGCAATGAGCAGTTCTTC.

The chain combines TRBV30 with TRBJ2-7; D might be TRBD1 (6 bases). This CDR3 region has 13 residues. Per the germline V gene, CDR1 is GTSNPN and CDR2 is SVGIG (reference sequence). Trimming shortened V by 0 bases and J by 2 bases, and 8 bases separated the two germline ends. CDR3 nucleotide sequence: TGTGCCTGGAGTGTAGGACAGACCTACGAGCAGTACTTC. Amino acids: CAWSVGQTYEQYF. The full variable domain, with the rest looked up from reference TRBV30 and TRBJ2-7, is SQTIHQWPATLVQPVGSPLSLECTVEGTSNPNLYWYRQAAGRGLQLLFYSVGIGQISSEVPQNLSASRPQDRQFILSSKKLLLSDSGFYLCAWSVGQTYEQYFGPGTRLTVT.

This clone was seen a few times. The rearrangement links TRBV20-1 to TRBJ1-2; unclear D gene. Trimming cost V 4 bases and J 8 bases, with 11 bases left between them. Germline V CDR1 and CDR2: DFQATT, SNEGSKA (reference sequence). The CDR3 spans 11 residues. The chain's CDR3 is CSAKAQSGYTF. The CDR3 DNA reads TGCAGTGCTAAAGCGCAGTCGGGCTACACCTTC.

The chain carries TRBV19 and TRBJ2-3, with no clear D. This CDR3 has 12 amino acids. The V end was cut by 4 bases, the J end by 4 bases, with 6 bases between. Germline V lookup: CDR1 LNHDA, CDR2 SQIVND (reference sequence). CDR3 DNA sequence: TGTGCCAGTAGTACCGCAGCAGATACGCAGTATTTT. Translating it yields CASSTAADTQYF. Full variable domain (rest looked up from reference TRBV19 and TRBJ2-3): DGGITQSPKYLFRKEGQNVTLSCEQNLNHDAMYWYRQDPGQGLRLIYYSQIVNDFQKGDIAEGYSVSREKKESFPLTVTSAQKNPTAFYLCASSTAADTQYFGPGTRLTVL.

The gene calls are TRBV5-4 and TRBJ2-7; 7 bases align to TRBD1. The germline CDR1 and CDR2 sequences are SGHNT and YYREEE (reference sequence). This CDR3 region has 16 residues. With V trimmed by 2 bases and J by 5 bases, 13 bases remained unmatched. CDR3 in amino acids: CASSFPSTGNRNEQYF. In nucleotides, the CDR3 is TGTGCCAGCAGCTTTCCATCGACAGGGAATAGAAACGAGCAGTACTTC.

In its sample, this clone was seen a few times. The chain couples TRBV7-9 to TRBJ2-7; 9 positions agree with TRBD1. Unmatched junction bases numbered 4, after V lost 2 bases and J lost 5 bases. This CDR3 spans 14 amino acids. In germline, CDR1 is SEHNR, CDR2 FQNEAQ (reference sequence). The CDR3 coding sequence is TGTGCCAGCAGCTTACGGGACAGGGCCGACGAGCAGTACTTC. Translating it yields CASSLRDRADEQYF.

This chain uses TRBV6-5 with TRBJ1-4, with D hard to call. The germline V and J ends were trimmed by 6 bases and 5 bases, with 13 bases remaining between them. The CDR3 is 14 amino acids. CDR1 and CDR2 (germline): MNHEY, SVGAGI. The CDR3 nucleotides are TGTGCCAGCAGCCTCGGATCAGGAAATGAAAAACTGTTTTTT. Translation gives CASSLGSGNEKLFF.

This chain connects TRBV7-2 to TRBJ1-5; TRBD1 matches at 7 bases. CDR1 is SGHTA, CDR2 FQGNSA, per germline. V gave up 4 bases and J gave up 4 bases; unmatched junction bases: 4. The CDR3 consists of 14 residues. The CDR3 sequence: CASSSGTVNQPQHF. The CDR3 nucleotides are TGTGCCAGCAGCTCCGGGACAGTGAATCAGCCCCAGCATTTT.

In this sample, this clone turned up a few times. This sequence joins TRBV14 and TRBJ2-7, with 10 nucleotides matching TRBD2. There are 15 residues in the CDR3. Trimming cost V 2 bases and J 6 bases; bases outside gene matches: 7. Germline CDR1 reads SGHDN; CDR2 reads FVKESK. CDR3 amino acids: CASSQSQRGGVEQYF. In nucleotides, the CDR3 is TGTGCCAGCAGCCAATCCCAGCGGGGGGGCGTCGAGCAGTACTTC.

This chain connects TRBV10-3 to TRBJ1-1; tentatively, D is TRBD1 (6 bases). Germline CDR1 and CDR2: ENHRY and SYGVKD. Between the trimmed V and J ends, which lost 6 bases and 5 bases, there was a span of 13 bases. The CDR3 runs to 13 residues. CDR3 in amino acids: CAIRQGSETEAFF. The DNA of the CDR3 is TGTGCCATCAGGCAGGGGTCCGAGACTGAAGCTTTCTTT.